These 30 T cell receptor beta chains share one sample of origin, sequenced in a study of cytomegalovirus exposure and HLA in healthy donors. Researchers ran the PCR with 60 Vbeta and 13 Jbeta primers. The protocol was immunoSEQ multiplex PCR, while the TCRdb copy is restricted to in-frame clones and leaves out a portion. The profile shows roughly 120,000 clones, about 72% of them singletons. Sequencing input: PBMCs. The receptor source for this set is a man aged 45-65 years in good health and CMV-seropositive.

V gene TRBV4-2 combines with J gene TRBJ2-7; weak D call: TRBD1 (6 bases). The CDR3 has 14 residues. In germline, CDR1 is LGHNA, CDR2 YNFKEQ. Trimming stripped 4 bases from V and 1 base from J, with 11 bases between. The CDR3 coding sequence is TGTGCCAGCAGCCCCCCGACAGGTTCCTACGAGCAGTACTTC. It encodes CASSPPTGSYEQYF.

This clone appeared once. This chain joins TRBV19 and TRBJ2-1, with D tentatively TRBD1 (6 bases). The CDR3 consists of 15 residues. Germline V gives CDR1 LNHDA, CDR2 SQIVND (reference sequence). V lost 7 bases and J lost 6, with 19 bases in between. The CDR3 bases are TGTGCCAGTACTTTATCCGGGACAAGTTTCAATGAGCAGTTCTTC. Translated: CASTLSGTSFNEQFF.

The chain joins TRBV2 to TRBJ1-2; 9 nucleotides line up with TRBD1. Germline CDR1 and CDR2: SNHLY and FYNNEI. Unmatched junction bases numbered 2, after V lost 7 bases and J lost 5 bases. The CDR3 loop spans 12 amino acids. The CDR3 reads CASKTGGYGYTF. DNA for the CDR3: TGTGCCAGCAAGACAGGGGGGTATGGCTACACCTTC.

The rearrangement uses TRBV2 and TRBJ2-1; D perhaps matches TRBD2 (5 bases). Germline CDR1 reads SNHLY; CDR2 reads FYNNEI. CDR3 length: 16 amino acids. The V and J ends lost 6 bases and 0 bases respectively, with 15 bases between them. In DNA form, the CDR3 reads TGTGCCAGCAGCCTACCAGCGGCCATCTCCTACAATGAGCAGTTCTTC. Translating it yields CASSLPAAISYNEQFF.

In this sample, this clone turned up a few times. J is TRBJ1-1 and V is TRBV6-6; unclear D gene. Deletions cut 8 bases from V and 1 base from J, with 8 bases between. The germline gives CDR1 MNHNY, CDR2 SVGAGI (reference sequence). The CDR3 length is 12 residues. The CDR3 DNA reads TGTGCCAGCTCGGCAGGGAACACTGAAGCTTTCTTT. This codes for CASSAGNTEAFF.

The chain uses TRBV7-2 and TRBJ2-7, with D hard to call. V lost 1 base, J lost 4 bases, and 8 bases lay in between. Germline CDR1 and CDR2: SGHTA and FQGNSA. The CDR3 is made up of 13 amino acids. CDR3 DNA sequence: TGTGCCAGCAGCTTAGAAGCTGAATACGAGCAGTACTTC. The encoded protein is CASSLEAEYEQYF.

CDR3 sequence: CASSWGGRMNTEAFF. The CDR3 DNA reads TGTGCCAGTTCTTGGGGGGGTAGGATGAACACTGAAGCTTTCTTT. The gene calls are TRBV19 and TRBJ1-1, with D possibly matching TRBD1 (5 bases). The CDR3 loop spans 15 amino acids. CDR1 and CDR2 (germline): LNHDA, SQIVND (reference sequence). The V gene lost 8 bases and the J gene lost 0 bases, with 16 bases spanning the gap.

This clone was detected only once. The rearrangement joins TRBV19 to TRBJ1-5; 8 nucleotides align to TRBD1. The CDR3 contains 15 residues. V lost 4 bases, J lost 2 bases, and 4 bases stayed unmatched. The germline CDR1 and CDR2 sequences are LNHDA and SQIVND (reference sequence). The CDR3 bases are TGTGCCAGTAGTACTGACAGGGGTGGCAATCAGCCCCAGCATTTT. Its translation: CASSTDRGGNQPQHF.

J is TRBJ1-6 and V is TRBV6-5; 9 bases line up with TRBD1. V lost 6 bases and J lost 8; bases outside the gene matches: 8. The CDR3 has 15 residues. The V gene's germline CDR1 is MNHEY and CDR2 SVGAGI. Here the CDR3 reads CASRTSGTGYSPLHF. For the CDR3, the DNA is TGTGCCAGCAGGACCTCCGGGACAGGGTATTCACCCCTCCACTTT.

This chain uses TRBV7-8 with TRBJ1-6; tentatively, D is TRBD1 (5 bases). CDR1 is SGHVS, CDR2 FQNEAQ, per germline. The V end lost 4 bases, the J end lost 2 bases, and 9 bases lay between the germline ends. This CDR3 comprises 15 residues. CDR3 sequence (DNA): TGTGCCAGCAGCTCAGACAGCACCTATAATTCACCCCTCCACTTT. Protein product: CASSSDSTYNSPLHF.

The chain joins TRBV28 to TRBJ2-7, with 9 bases fitting TRBD2. Germline CDR1 MDHEN, CDR2 SYDVKM. Unmatched junction bases numbered 16, after V lost 10 bases and J lost 3 bases. There are 16 residues in the CDR3. The CDR3 nucleotides are TGTGCCACCCTCCCGCCGGCGGGAGGGAAAAGCTACGAGCAGTACTTC. This gives the protein CATLPPAGGKSYEQYF. The full variable domain, completed using reference TRBV28 and TRBJ2-7, is DVKVTQSSRYLVKRTGEKVFLECVQDMDHENMFWYRQDPGLGLRLIYFSYDVKMKEKGDIPEGYSVSREKKERFSLILESASTNQTSMYLCATLPPAGGKSYEQYFGPGTRLTVT.

A few counts support this clone. The chain links TRBV15 to TRBJ1-1; D is uncertain. The V and J ends lost 0 bases and 4 bases respectively, with 9 bases between them. The CDR3 is made up of 14 amino acids. Per germline, CDR1 LNHNV and CDR2 YYDKDF (reference sequence). The DNA for the CDR3 is TGTGCCACCAGCAGAGAGGCAGGCGCCACTGAAGCTTTCTTT. It specifies CATSREAGATEAFF.

The chain has TRBV29-1 and TRBJ2-5, with TRBD1 matching 8 bases. The CDR3 covers 16 residues. Germline V gives CDR1 SQVTM, CDR2 ANQGSEA. Trimming removed 1 base from V and 5 bases from J; junction bases left unmatched: 12. CDR3 protein: CSVEGTDRGEGETQYF. CDR3 in DNA: TGCAGCGTTGAAGGCACTGACAGGGGAGAGGGGGAGACCCAGTACTTC.

The chain recombines TRBV7-2 with TRBJ2-7; 9 bases match TRBD2. This CDR3 has 17 amino acids. Trimming removed 1 base from V and 7 bases from J; junction bases left unmatched: 14. CDR1 is SGHTA and CDR2 is FQGNSA in the germline V gene. As DNA, the CDR3 is TGTGCCAGCAGCTTAGGGGTCCTAGCGGGGAGAGGGGAAGAGCAGTACTTC. It translates to CASSLGVLAGRGEEQYF. Full variable domain (outside the CDR3, taken from reference TRBV7-2 and TRBJ2-7): GAGVSQSPSNKVTEKGKDVELRCDPISGHTALYWYRQSLGQGLEFLIYFQGNSAPDKSGLPSDRFSAERTGGSVSTLTIQRTQQEDSAVYLCASSLGVLAGRGEEQYFGPGTRLTVT.

The CDR3 bases are TGTGCCAGCAGCGTCGCTAGCGGTACCTACAATGAGCAGTTCTTC. Translating gives CASSVASGTYNEQFF. V and J are TRBV9 and TRBJ2-1, with TRBD2 matching 7 bases. V trimming: 2 bases; J trimming: 2 bases; junction bases outside the gene matches: 4. The CDR3 runs to 15 residues. Germline V CDR1 and CDR2: SGDLS, YYNGEE. Combining the CDR3 with reference TRBV9 and TRBJ2-1 gives the whole variable domain DSGVTQTPKHLITATGQRVTLRCSPRSGDLSVYWYQQSLDQGLQFLIQYYNGEERAKGNILERFSAQQFPDLHSELNLSSLELGDSALYFCASSVASGTYNEQFFGPGTRLTVL.

The gene calls are TRBV6-6 and TRBJ1-1; no clear D. The V end lost 1 base, the J end lost 11 bases, and 14 bases lay between the germline ends. CDR3 length: 13 amino acids. Per germline, CDR1 MNHNY and CDR2 SVGAGI (reference sequence). The CDR3 reads CASSYLFSEQAFF. DNA for the CDR3: TGTGCCAGCAGTTACTTATTCAGCGAGCAGGCTTTCTTT.

V gene TRBV7-6 combines with J gene TRBJ2-5, with TRBD2 as a possible D gene (5 bases). Germline CDR1 is SGHVS and CDR2 is FNYEAQ. V gave up 4 bases and J gave up 4 bases, with 13 bases separating them. The CDR3 is 14 amino acids. In DNA form, the CDR3 reads TGTGCCAGCAGCTCCCCCGGGGAGCGAGAGACCCAGTACTTC. It is translated as CASSSPGERETQYF.

The chain is built from TRBV11-2 and TRBJ2-7; 7 bases line up with TRBD1. Germline assignment: CDR1 SGHAT and CDR2 FQNNGV. The trim removed 3 bases at V and 1 base at J, leaving 6 bases unmatched. The CDR3 runs to 15 residues. CDR3 loop: CASSLVSGGSYEQYF. The CDR3, as DNA: TGTGCCAGCAGCTTGGTGTCAGGGGGTTCCTACGAGCAGTACTTC.

V usage is TRBV9 and J usage is TRBJ1-4, with 9 bases fitting TRBD1. V trimming: 3 bases; J trimming: 8 bases; junction bases outside the gene matches: 8. This CDR3 is built from 15 residues. Looked up from germline, CDR1 is SGDLS and CDR2 is YYNGEE. The CDR3 coding sequence is TGTGCCAGCAGCGACCCGACAGGGGGAAGGGAAAAACTGTTTTTT. The encoded protein is CASSDPTGGREKLFF.

This chain uses TRBV9 with TRBJ1-1; TRBD1 matches 7 bases. Germline loops: CDR1 SGDLS, CDR2 YYNGEE. V lost 4 bases to trimming and J lost 6 bases; unmatched junction nucleotides: 9. The CDR3 loop spans 14 amino acids. The DNA for the CDR3 is TGTGCCAGCAGCCCCCGACAGGGAACGGCTGAAGCTTTCTTT. This encodes CASSPRQGTAEAFF. The variable domain in full, completed from reference TRBV9 and TRBJ1-1, reads DSGVTQTPKHLITATGQRVTLRCSPRSGDLSVYWYQQSLDQGLQFLIQYYNGEERAKGNILERFSAQQFPDLHSELNLSSLELGDSALYFCASSPRQGTAEAFFGQGTRLTVV.

This chain uses TRBV18 with TRBJ2-5; D gene ambiguous. The V and J ends lost 4 bases and 0 bases respectively, with 3 bases between them. The CDR3 is made up of 12 amino acids. Germline V gives CDR1 KGHSH, CDR2 LQKENI. CDR3 residues: CASSLYQETQYF. The CDR3 nucleotides are TGTGCCAGCTCACTATACCAAGAGACCCAGTACTTC.

V and J are TRBV6-5 and TRBJ1-4; D is possibly TRBD1 (6 bases). This CDR3 spans 13 amino acids. Trimming pared 5 bases from V and 4 bases from J, leaving 8 bases between. Germline loops: CDR1 MNHEY, CDR2 SVGAGI. This chain's CDR3 is CASSDRFNEKLFF. CDR3 sequence (DNA): TGTGCCAGCAGTGACAGGTTTAATGAAAAACTGTTTTTT.

The V gene is TRBV7-9, the J gene TRBJ2-2; 14 bases are a match to TRBD2. CDR1 and CDR2 from the germline V gene are SEHNR and FQNEAQ (reference sequence). The CDR3 is 18 residues long. The V and J ends lost 2 bases and 5 bases, in that order; junction bases with no gene match: 7. The CDR3 reads CASSLRTSGGSWTGELFF. The CDR3 DNA reads as TGTGCCAGCAGCTTACGGACTAGCGGGGGGTCGTGGACCGGGGAGCTGTTTTTT.

The CDR3 coding sequence is TGTGCCAGCAGTTACATGGGACAGGGGGCCGATGAGCAGTTCTTC. This encodes CASSYMGQGADEQFF. The genes are TRBV6-6 and TRBJ2-1; 12 nucleotides align to TRBD1. The V segment lost 2 bases and the J segment 8 bases; nucleotides outside the gene matches: 4. This CDR3 has 15 residues. Germline V gene sequence: CDR1 MNHNY, CDR2 SVGAGI (reference sequence).

The J gene is TRBJ1-2, the V gene TRBV29-1; 7 nucleotides line up with TRBD1. Germline loops: CDR1 SQVTM, CDR2 ANQGSEA. J was trimmed by 3 bases and V by 0 bases; bases with no gene match: 10. The CDR3 has 16 amino acids. This CDR3 is CSVEETGESHYYGYTF. The CDR3 DNA sequence: TGCAGCGTTGAAGAAACAGGGGAATCCCATTACTATGGCTACACCTTC.

V is TRBV6-5 and J is TRBJ1-2; 7 positions agree with TRBD1. CDR1 and CDR2 (germline): MNHEY, SVGAGI. The CDR3 is 14 residues long. V was pared by 5 bases and J by 5 bases, with 8 bases of the junction left unmatched. CDR3 in DNA: TGTGCCAGCAGTAATACAGGGGATCCATATGGCTACACCTTC. Translated, it gives CASSNTGDPYGYTF.

This chain joins TRBV11-2 and TRBJ2-3; 7 bases agree with TRBD2. Trimming cost V 0 bases and J 8 bases; bases outside gene matches: 5. Looked up from germline, CDR1 is SGHAT and CDR2 is FQNNGV. The CDR3 extends over 14 amino acids. The CDR3 spells CASSLDGGEGTQYF. DNA of the CDR3: TGTGCCAGCAGCTTAGATGGGGGGGAAGGTACGCAGTATTTT.

Note on this clone: The final CDR3 position lacks the conserved phenylalanine or tryptophan, pointing to a likely read error. It is unclear where the CDR3 begins or ends on the DNA, so no DNA is shown, and the CDR3 is as TCRdb lists it. The chain recombines TRBV7-9 with TRBJ1-2; TRBD1 reflects the table's D call only, with no check against the DNA. Germline values: CDR1 SEHNR, CDR2 FQNEAQ (reference sequence). Counting both end residues, the CDR3 totals 10 amino acids. The CDR3 here is CASSRDTTWI.

This clone was observed a few times. The V gene is TRBV15, the J gene TRBJ2-6, with D hard to call. This CDR3 has 15 residues. V was trimmed by 5 bases and J by 0 bases, leaving 8 bases between them. The germline gives CDR1 LNHNV, CDR2 YYDKDF (reference sequence). The CDR3 bases are TGTGCCACCAGCGAACACCCCTCTGGGGCCAACGTCCTGACTTTC. Translation gives CATSEHPSGANVLTF.

This chain connects TRBV5-1 to TRBJ2-1; a weak D match, TRBD2 (6 bases). This CDR3 has 15 residues. The V and J ends lost 2 bases and 4 bases respectively, with 13 bases between them. Germline V lookup: CDR1 SGHRS, CDR2 YFSETQ. CDR3 nucleotide sequence: TGCGCCAGCAGCTTAGGAGCTAGCGAGTACAATGAGCAGTTCTTC. Translated: CASSLGASEYNEQFF.